These 24 T cell receptor delta chains were all obtained from the same sample, sequenced in a study of gamma-delta T cells after stem cell transplantation. TCRdb processed the RT-PCR reads again with the CATT caller. The table lists 12,000 or so delta-chain clones, 1.3% of them singletons, with 10% in the top ten. What was sequenced was gamma-delta T cells. The receptors originated from a human donor. It is not recorded whose cells these are; they may come from a transplant donor.

This clone is medium-sized (0.01 to 0.1%) in the sample. This CDR3 is also generated by other DNA sequences in the sample. The gene calls are TRDV2 and TRDJ1, with 11 bases matching TRDD3. Unmatched junction bases numbered 13, after V lost 3 bases and J lost 2 bases. Per germline, CDR1 GEAIGNYY and CDR2 EKD. The CDR3 runs 18 residues. CDR3 region: CACDPVLGDKARTDKLIF. CDR3 nucleotide sequence: TGTGCCTGTGACCCCGTACTGGGGGATAAAGCTCGGACCGATAAACTCATCTTT.

Comment on this clone: This DNA translates differently at residue 5 from the TCRdb protein, which is that of a much larger clone; a read error is likely, and the protein shown is the DNA's own translation. The chain links TRDV2 to TRDJ1, with 8 bases fitting TRDD3. The CDR3 loop spans 19 amino acids. Trimming took 0 bases from V and 0 from J; bases not matched to a gene: 14. Germline-derived CDR1 and CDR2 are GEAIGNYY and EKD. This CDR3 reads CACDTMSWGSYGDTDKLIF. In nucleotides, the CDR3 is TGTGCCTGTGACACCATGAGCTGGGGGAGCTACGGGGACACCGATAAACTCATCTTT.

The genes are TRAV29/DV5 and TRDJ1, with 9 bases aligning to TRDD3. The junction had 37 bases not matched to a gene; V was cut back by 0 bases and J by 1 base. CDR3 size: 26 residues. Looked up from germline, CDR1 is NSMFDY and CDR2 is ISSIKDK. The CDR3 protein is CAASGFFPIGDTDNFRKTLFTDKLIF. As DNA, the CDR3 is TGTGCAGCAAGCGGCTTCTTTCCTATAGGGGATACGGACAACTTCCGGAAGACCCTTTTCACCGATAAACTCATCTTT.

In its sample, this clone is large. Other DNA variants within this sample encode the same CDR3. The chain combines TRDV2 with TRDJ1; 8 bases line up with TRDD3. V trimming: 0 bases; J trimming: 3 bases; junction bases outside the gene matches: 17. Germline CDR1 is GEAIGNYY and CDR2 is EKD. The CDR3 loop spans 19 amino acids. CDR3 bases: TGTGCCTGTGACACCGTGGTTGTGACTGGGGGCCGATCATCCGATAAACTCATCTTT. This codes for CACDTVVVTGGRSSDKLIF.

With respect to this clone: A far more abundant clone sits one base away, making this likely a read error. The chain uses TRDV2 and TRDJ2; 12 nucleotides agree with TRDD3. CDR3 length equals 17 residues. V dropped 0 bases and J dropped 4; count of bases not matched to a gene: 5. The V gene's germline CDR1 is GEAIGNYY and CDR2 EKD. The CDR3 DNA follows: TGTGCCTGTGACACCGTACTGGGGGATACAAAGACAGCACAACTCTTCTTT. Translating it yields CACDTVLGDTKTAQLFF.

On this clone: Only one base separates this from a far larger clonotype, so it likely reflects a read error. The CDR3 DNA sequence: TGTGCCTTTAGTTTAGGGGGGGACCCCGTCCCCCTCCTGTACACCGATAAACTCATCTTT. Amino acids: CAFSLGGDPVPLLYTDKLIF. The chain couples TRDV3 to TRDJ1; a weak D match, TRDD3 (6 bases). The germline CDR1 and CDR2 sequences are TVYSNPD and GDNSRS (reference sequence). The CDR3 has 20 amino acids. V lost 0 bases to trimming and J lost 0 bases, with 29 bases between them. Supplemented by reference TRDV3 and TRDJ1, the full variable domain reads CDKVTQSSPDQTVASGSEVVLLCTYDTVYSNPDLFWYRIRPDYSFQFVFYGDNSRSEGADFTQGRFSVKHILTQKAFHLVISPVRTEDSATYYCAFSLGGDPVPLLYTDKLIFGKGTRVTVEP.

This clone counts as medium-sized. Other DNA sequences in the sample encode the same CDR3. V gene TRDV2 combines with J gene TRDJ1; D gene uncertain. The CDR3 runs 15 residues. Deletions cut 0 bases from V and 0 bases from J, with 10 bases between. Looked up from germline, CDR1 is GEAIGNYY and CDR2 is EKD. The CDR3 loop reads CACDTVGGYTDKLIF. The CDR3 DNA is TGTGCCTGTGACACCGTGGGAGGTTACACCGATAAACTCATCTTT.

Details on this clone: At one boundary the junction diverges from the germline segment, which might be a read error. The sample carries other DNA sequences with the same CDR3. The chain is built from TRDV2 and TRDJ1, with TRDD3 identical over 7 bases. This CDR3 region has 18 residues. Germline assignment: CDR1 GEAIGNYY and CDR2 EKD. CDR3 nucleotides: TGTGCCTGTGACACTCTGGGGGGTCGCACTTCGTACGCCGATAAACTCATTTTT. This encodes CACDTLGGRTSYADKLIF.

The chain joins TRDV2 to TRDJ3; TRDD3 matches at 7 bases. Germline CDR1 and CDR2: GEAIGNYY and EKD. V shed 2 bases, J shed 0 bases, and the junction held 9 bases outside the gene matches. The CDR3 contains 19 residues. The CDR3 coding sequence is TGTGCCTGTGACAAGCTGGGGGGCGGGAGCTCCTGGGACACCCGACAGATGTTTTTC. Its translation is CACDKLGGGSSWDTRQMFF.

By its share, this clone is medium-sized. Other DNA sequences within the sample encode an identical CDR3. V is TRDV2 and J is TRDJ1; TRDD3 aligns across 12 bases. The germline gives CDR1 GEAIGNYY, CDR2 EKD. This CDR3 spans 16 amino acids. J was trimmed by 4 bases and V by 1 base; bases with no gene match: 6. Here the CDR3 DNA reads TGTGCCTGTGACACGCTGGGGGATACGCGAAGCGATAAACTCATCTTT. Translated, it gives CACDTLGDTRSDKLIF.

With regard to this clone: A much larger clone lies one base from this, so it may be a read error. The same CDR3 arises from other DNA sequences in this sample as well. This chain links TRDV2 with TRDJ1; 7 bases align to TRDD3. The CDR3 covers 20 residues. Germline V gives CDR1 GEAIGNYY, CDR2 EKD. The CDR3 loop reads CACLSLTRSTGARGTDKLIF. For the CDR3, the DNA is TGCGCCTGCCTCAGCCTGACGAGGAGTACTGGGGCTCGGGGCACCGATAAACTCATCTTT.

This clone was seen a handful of times. The gene calls are TRDV1 and TRDJ1; maybe TRDD2 (9 bases). The CDR3 contains 25 residues. Germline CDR1 is TSWWSYY and CDR2 is QGS. V dropped 4 bases and J dropped 6 bases, with 48 bases sitting between them. CDR3 protein: CALGVPAFLRVWVLGGPGIPNKLIF. DNA for the CDR3: TGTGCTCTTGGGGTCCCGGCCTTCCTACGGGTTTGGGTACTGGGGGGGCCGGGTATCCCGAATAAACTCATCTTT.

This clone came up many times. V gene TRDV2 combines with J gene TRDJ3; 8 nucleotides align to TRDD3. This CDR3 comprises 23 residues. V shed 1 base, J shed 0 bases, and the junction held 19 bases outside the gene matches. CDR1 is GEAIGNYY and CDR2 is EKD in the germline V gene. The CDR3 sequence is CACDTSGTAGDILSSWDTRQMFF. The CDR3, as DNA: TGTGCCTGTGACACTTCTGGTACTGCGGGGGATATCCTGAGCTCCTGGGACACCCGACAGATGTTTTTC.

This clone was counted a few times. TCRdb's protein for this DNA is that of a much larger clone and differs from the translation at residue 5, likely a read error; the protein shown is the DNA translation. The chain couples TRDV2 to TRDJ1, with TRDD3 identical over 11 bases. Per germline, CDR1 GEAIGNYY and CDR2 EKD. This CDR3 has 17 residues. Trimming took 3 bases from V and 3 from J; bases not matched to a gene: 11. Here the CDR3 reads CACDCLGGYARPDKLIF. The CDR3 DNA follows: TGTGCCTGTGACTGTCTTGGGGGATACGCGCGCCCCGATAAACTCATCTTT.

There are a few counts of this clone. TCRdb's protein, taken from a much larger clone, differs from this DNA's translation at residue 9, likely owing to a read error; the protein displayed comes from the DNA. The rearrangement joins TRDV2 to TRDJ1, with D tentatively TRDD3 (5 bases). Trimming pared 0 bases from V and 2 bases from J, leaving 18 bases between. Germline V gene sequence: CDR1 GEAIGNYY, CDR2 EKD. The CDR3 contains 17 residues. The chain's CDR3 is CACDTVGGPVGTDKLIF. The CDR3 DNA sequence: TGTGCCTGTGACACCGTCGGGGGGCCCGTGGGTACCGATAAACTCATCTTT.

This clone was counted a few times. With a far larger clone one base away, a read error is the likely cause. Other DNA sequences in the sample encode the same CDR3. V usage is TRDV2 and J usage is TRDJ3; 7 nucleotides align to TRDD3. Losses at the gene ends were 2 bases for V and 0 bases for J; bases not matched to a gene: 9. Germline CDR1 is GEAIGNYY and CDR2 is EKD. The CDR3 extends over 19 amino acids. The CDR3 DNA reads as TGTGCCTGTGACATATTGGGGGACGAGAGCTCCTGGGACACCCGACAGATGTTTTTC. Residues: CACDILGDESSWDTRQMFF.

This clone was recorded a few times. Only one base separates this from a far larger clonotype, so it likely reflects a read error. Distinct nucleotide sequences in the sample also encode this CDR3. The chain joins TRDV2 to TRDJ1; 7 nucleotides align to TRDD3. Germline V gene sequence: CDR1 GEAIGNYY, CDR2 EKD. The CDR3 has 16 residues. The CDR3 sequence is CACDTLGGSRTDKLIF. CDR3 coding DNA: TGTGCCTGTGACACCCTCGGGGGATCGAGAACCGACAAACTCATCTTT.

Comments on this clone: The amino acid sequence in TCRdb belongs to a much larger clone and departs from this DNA's translation at residue 11, likely a sequencing read error; the sequence shown is translated from the DNA. J is TRDJ1 and V is TRDV2, with 8 positions matching TRDD3. Germline V gene lookup returns CDR1 GEAIGNYY and CDR2 EKD. Germline trimming cut 0 bases from V and 4 bases from J; bases unmatched to any gene: 15. The CDR3 runs 18 residues. In nucleotides, the CDR3 is TGTGCCTGTGACACCGCGGGGAGTGGGGGATGCGGAATCGATAAACTCATCTTT. The encoded protein is CACDTAGSGGCGIDKLIF.

This clone was counted ten times or more. A far larger clone is one nucleotide away, so this likely arose from a read error. The same CDR3 arises from other DNA sequences in this sample as well. The gene calls are TRDV2 and TRDJ1; 13 bases map to TRDD3. Germline-derived CDR1 and CDR2 are GEAIGNYY and EKD. The ends lost 3 bases at V and 1 base at J; junction bases unmatched: 7. This CDR3 has 17 amino acids. The CDR3 nucleotides are TGTGCCTGTGACCCCGTACTGGGGGATACGCGCACCGATAAACTCATCTTT. Its translation is CACDPVLGDTRTDKLIF.

In the case of this clone: A read error likely explains this, since a far larger clone differs by one base. This specimen includes other DNA sequences encoding the same CDR3. The chain is built from TRDV2 and TRDJ3; 12 nucleotides agree with TRDD3. V was clipped by 0 bases and J by 0 bases; unmatched bases: 8. This CDR3 contains 21 residues. The germline V gene has CDR1 GEAIGNYY and CDR2 EKD. CDR3 in amino acids: CACDTGGTGGYISWDTRQMFF. The CDR3 coding sequence is TGTGCCTGTGACACCGGGGGTACTGGGGGATACATCTCCTGGGACACCCGACAGATGTTTTTC.

Worth noting for this clone: TCRdb's protein, taken from a much larger clone, differs from this DNA's translation at residue 3, likely owing to a read error; the protein displayed comes from the DNA. J is TRDJ1 and V is TRDV2; 8 bases agree with TRDD3. This CDR3 is built from 16 residues. Germline CDR1 reads GEAIGNYY; CDR2 reads EKD. CDR3 sequence: CARDLLGASHTDKLIF. CDR3 nucleotide sequence: TGTGCCCGTGACCTACTGGGGGCCTCGCACACCGATAAACTCATCTTT.

This clone showed up just a few times. This may arise from a read error, as a much more abundant clone is one base away. The same CDR3 arises from other DNA sequences in this sample as well. The rearrangement links TRDV2 to TRDJ1; 12 nucleotides agree with TRDD3. CDR1 is GEAIGNYY and CDR2 is EKD in the germline V gene. This CDR3 region has 17 residues. CDR3 region: CACDFVLGDTGADKLIF. The CDR3 DNA reads as TGTGCCTGTGACTTCGTACTGGGGGATACAGGAGCAGATAAACTCATTTTT.

CDR3 DNA: TGTGCCTGTGACCGCCTACTGGGGGATTACACCGATAAACTCATCTTT. Translated: CACDRLLGDYTDKLIF. This sequence joins TRDV2 and TRDJ1, with 10 bases aligning to TRDD3. The CDR3 sequence is 16 residues long. The junction had 6 bases not matched to a gene; V was cut back by 3 bases and J by 0 bases. Germline V gene lookup returns CDR1 GEAIGNYY and CDR2 EKD.

As for this clone: The mismatch at residue 10 between this DNA's translation and the TCRdb protein of a much larger clone likely reflects a read error; the protein shown is translated from the DNA. J is TRDJ1 and V is TRDV2, with 7 bases matching TRDD3. CDR1 is GEAIGNYY and CDR2 is EKD in the germline V gene. This CDR3 has 15 amino acids. With V trimmed by 0 bases and J by 1 base, 4 bases remained unmatched. CDR3 nucleotides: TGTGCCTGTGACACCCTGGGGATATCCACCGATAAACTCATCTTT. Translation gives CACDTLGISTDKLIF.